Below, 13 T cell receptor beta chains from the same sample are listed, as sequenced in a study of technical replicates of blood from four donors. The table came from immunoSEQ multiplex PCR; TCRdb's copy has only in-frame clones and leaves some out. The sample yields fewer than 90,000 clones, around 94% seen once. The specimen was T cells isolated from PBMCs. These receptors were taken from a human donor in good health.

The CDR3 region has the DNA TGTGCCAGCAGCTTAGAGGGACAGGGTAGCTACGAGCAGTACTTC. Translation: CASSLEGQGSYEQYF. The chain has TRBV7-2 and TRBJ2-7; 9 bases agree with TRBD1. CDR1 and CDR2 from the germline V gene are SGHTA and FQGNSA. With V trimmed by 1 base and J by 3 bases, 4 bases remained unmatched. The CDR3 covers 15 residues.

This chain connects TRBV4-1 to TRBJ2-7; the match to TRBD2 covers 11 bases. Germline CDR1 and CDR2: MGHRA and YSYEKL. V lost 3 bases, J lost 3 bases, and 10 bases stayed unmatched. The CDR3 runs to 17 residues. The CDR3 DNA sequence: TGCGCCAGCAGCCAGGAATGGGGACTAGCGGTATTCTACGAGCAGTACTTC. It codes for CASSQEWGLAVFYEQYF.

The chain has TRBV10-2 and TRBJ1-2; D unresolved. The V end lost 3 bases, the J end lost 7 bases, and 12 bases lay between the germline ends. Germline V gene lookup returns CDR1 WSHSY and CDR2 SAAADI. The CDR3 consists of 13 residues. CDR3 region: CASSEQSYSGYTF. CDR3 DNA: TGCGCCAGCAGTGAACAGTCCTATAGTGGCTACACCTTC.

The J gene is TRBJ2-7, the V gene TRBV30; the D is unclear. V was cut by 3 bases and J by 7 bases, with 13 bases left in between. CDR3 length: 12 amino acids. CDR1 and CDR2 (germline): GTSNPN, SVGIG (reference sequence). CDR3 coding DNA: TGTGCCTGGAGCACGGGTCGCGGAGAGCAGTACTTC. Translation gives CAWSTGRGEQYF.

The chain combines TRBV7-9 with TRBJ2-1, with 9 positions matching TRBD2. Losses at the gene ends were 5 bases for V and 7 bases for J; bases not matched to a gene: 6. The CDR3 has 14 amino acids. Germline loops: CDR1 SEHNR, CDR2 FQNEAQ (reference sequence). This chain's CDR3 is CASSPGTSINEQFF. DNA for the CDR3: TGTGCCAGCAGCCCCGGGACTAGCATAAATGAGCAGTTCTTC.

This chain links TRBV29-1 with TRBJ1-2, with TRBD1 as a possible D gene (6 bases). The length of the CDR3 is 12 residues. In germline, CDR1 is SQVTM, CDR2 ANQGSEA. Deletions cut 7 bases from V and 0 bases from J, with 9 bases between. CDR3 in amino acids: CSATGTNYGYTF. CDR3 in DNA: TGCAGCGCAACAGGGACTAACTATGGCTACACCTTC.

The J gene is TRBJ2-2, the V gene TRBV30; D might be TRBD2 (5 bases). The germline gives CDR1 GTSNPN, CDR2 SVGIG (reference sequence). This CDR3 contains 16 residues. V shed 7 bases and J shed 0 bases, with 18 bases lying between them. Written as DNA, the CDR3 is TGTGCCTACGTCGGGAAACCACCTTCGAACACCGGGGAGCTGTTTTTT. It yields the protein CAYVGKPPSNTGELFF.

V is TRBV9 and J is TRBJ2-7; 7 bases fit TRBD2. Germline V gene data show CDR1 as SGDLS and CDR2 as YYNGEE. The CDR3 is 16 residues long. After removal of 2 bases from V and 3 bases from J, the junction contained 11 bases not matched to a gene. Here the CDR3 reads CASSVGRAGEVYEQYF. The CDR3 region has the DNA TGTGCCAGCAGCGTTGGGAGGGCAGGAGAAGTCTACGAGCAGTACTTC.

The chain joins TRBV7-2 to TRBJ2-7; a weak D match, TRBD2 (6 bases). The CDR3 contains 16 residues. The germline CDR1 and CDR2 sequences are SGHTA and FQGNSA. V was trimmed by 1 base and J by 1 base, leaving 14 bases between them. CDR3 residues: CASSLVRLVVSYEQYF. The DNA of the CDR3 is TGTGCCAGCAGCTTAGTTAGACTAGTCGTATCCTACGAGCAGTACTTC. Looking up the rest from reference TRBV7-2 and TRBJ2-7 gives the full variable domain: GAGVSQSPSNKVTEKGKDVELRCDPISGHTALYWYRQSLGQGLEFLIYFQGNSAPDKSGLPSDRFSAERTGGSVSTLTIQRTQQEDSAVYLCASSLVRLVVSYEQYFGPGTRLTVT.

The rearrangement links TRBV29-1 to TRBJ1-1; 7 nucleotides match TRBD1. The V gene end was trimmed by 6 bases and the J gene end by 0 bases; junction bases not matched to a gene: 4. CDR3 length: 13 residues. CDR1 SQVTM and CDR2 ANQGSEA come from the germline V gene. Written as DNA, the CDR3 is TGCAGCGTCGCAGGACAGGTGAACACTGAAGCTTTCTTT. The encoded protein is CSVAGQVNTEAFF.

This clone was observed once. V is TRBV29-1 and J is TRBJ2-1; tentatively, D is TRBD2 (5 bases). Germline V gene lookup returns CDR1 SQVTM and CDR2 ANQGSEA. The V gene lost 4 bases and the J gene lost 5 bases, with 15 bases spanning the gap. This CDR3 comprises 14 residues. CDR3 DNA: TGCAGCGTTGTAAGTCCTAGCCCTAACAATGAGCAGTTCTTC. This sequence encodes CSVVSPSPNNEQFF.

For the CDR3, the DNA is TGCGCCAGCAGCCTGGTCGGCGGGGAGAACACTGAAGCTTTCTTT. Translated: CASSLVGGENTEAFF. This sequence joins TRBV5-1 and TRBJ1-1; D ambiguous. The CDR3 runs 15 residues. Trimming took off 4 bases at V and 1 base at J, with 14 bases between the two ends. Germline CDR1 and CDR2: SGHRS and YFSETQ.

CDR3 residues: CASSPISPGTGGNQPQHF. DNA of the CDR3: TGTGCCAGCTCACCTATATCGCCCGGGACAGGGGGCAATCAGCCCCAGCATTTT. This rearrangement joins TRBV18 to TRBJ1-5; 10 nucleotides line up with TRBD1. The germline CDR1 and CDR2 sequences are KGHSH and LQKENI. The V and J ends lost 3 bases and 2 bases, in that order; junction bases with no gene match: 10. The CDR3 runs 18 residues.